The rows below give T cell receptor beta chains drawn from one sample of a study of human T cells and chemical hapten exposure. Each CDR3 protein is one row after TCRdb ran MiXCR on the RACE reads. The sample lists 180,000 or so distinct CDR3 sequences; roughly 15% were seen once. Sequencing used whole blood, obtained in connection with sensitization to the hapten diphenylcyclopropenone (DPC). Receptors originate from a woman in her 30s with alopecia areata. Some clones in this sample may be carry-over from other donors' samples. Both conserved end residues are part of each CDR3. A D gene is named only where the DNA matches it firmly. The listing skips clone size in some rows; elsewhere it reads once, few, many or a size class.

clone size	D gene	V gene	J gene	CDR3 protein	CDR3 DNA
many	.	TRBV19	TRBJ2-2	CASSIGQMNTGELFF	TGTGCCAGTAGTATAGGGCAAATGAACACCGGGGAGCTGTTTTTT
few	.	TRBV7-2	TRBJ1-4	CASSLESGVRAGEKLFF	TGTGCCAGCAGCTTAGAGTCGGGCGTCAGGGCCGGTGAAAAACTGTTTTTT
.	.	TRBV28	TRBJ1-5	CASSELQGSKHF	TGTGCCAGCAGTGAGCTACAGGGTAGTAAGCATTTT
.	.	TRBV7-9	TRBJ2-1	CASSLAGGGEQFF	TGTGCCAGCAGCTTAGCGGGAGGGGGTGAGCAGTTCTTC
.	TRBD1	TRBV6-5	TRBJ2-7	CASRSTGNYEQYF	TGTGCCAGCAGGTCGACAGGGAACTACGAGCAGTACTTC
few	.	TRBV9	TRBJ2-3	CASSRDLSTDTQYF	TGTGCCAGCTCGCGCGACCTGAGCACAGATACGCAGTATTTT
few	.	TRBV5-6	TRBJ1-1	CASSLQGRRTEAFF	TGTGCCAGCAGCTTACAGGGAAGGCGGACTGAAGCTTTCTTT
many	.	TRBV7-2	TRBJ1-1	CASSLQGMNTEAFF	TGTGCCAGCAGCTTACAGGGGATGAACACTGAAGCTTTCTTT
.	TRBD2	TRBV10-2	TRBJ2-7	CASTGGTNYEQYF	TGCGCCAGCACGGGGGGGACTAACTACGAGCAGTACTTC
few	TRBD1	TRBV10-2	TRBJ1-1	CASSIDRANTEAFF	TGCGCCAGCAGTATCGACAGGGCGAACACTGAAGCTTTCTTT
few	TRBD2	TRBV29-1	TRBJ2-7	CSVPAEAGGTYEQYF	TGCAGCGTTCCGGCCGAAGCGGGGGGTACCTACGAGCAGTACTTC
few	.	TRBV18	TRBJ1-5	CASSPTYSNQPQHF	TGTGCCAGCTCACCAACTTATAGCAATCAGCCCCAGCATTTT
many	.	TRBV5-6	TRBJ2-7	CASSLEGLHYEQYF	TGTGCCAGCAGCTTGGAGGGGCTCCACTACGAGCAGTACTTC
many	.	TRBV18	TRBJ1-1	CASSGGANTEAFF	TGTGCCAGCTCAGGGGGCGCGAACACTGAAGCTTTCTTT
.	TRBD1	TRBV24-1	TRBJ2-2	CATSVQGEDTGELFF	TGTGCCACCAGTGTGCAGGGGGAAGACACCGGGGAGCTGTTTTTT
many	.	TRBV29-1	TRBJ2-6	CSVARDTDSGANVLTF	TGCAGCGTCGCCCGGGACACAGACTCTGGGGCCAACGTCCTGACTTTC
.	TRBD2	TRBV5-8	TRBJ2-3	CASSLLTVSGGARTDTQYF	TGTGCCAGCAGCTTGTTAACTGTCTCGGGGGGAGCCCGCACAGATACGCAGTATTTT
.	.	TRBV6-6	TRBJ1-3	CASSPTGIPGNTIYF	TGTGCCAGCAGCCCTACGGGGATCCCTGGAAACACCATATATTTT
many	.	TRBV29-1	TRBJ1-3	CSGGTSGNTIYF	TGCAGCGGCGGGACCTCTGGAAACACCATATATTTT
few	.	TRBV7-9	TRBJ1-1	CASSLPRPTNTEAFF	TGTGCCAGCAGCTTACCCAGACCCACCAACACTGAAGCTTTCTTT
.	.	TRBV4-1	TRBJ2-1	CASSQAQGPGEQFF	TGCGCCAGCAGCCAAGCTCAGGGCCCTGGTGAGCAGTTCTTC
.	.	TRBV7-2	TRBJ1-2	CASSLSPASSNYGYTF	TGTGCCAGCAGCTTAAGCCCCGCGAGCTCTAACTATGGCTACACCTTC
.	TRBD1	TRBV6-5	TRBJ2-4	CASSWGQGKNIQYF	TGTGCCAGCAGTTGGGGACAGGGCAAAAACATTCAGTACTTC
.	.	TRBV19	TRBJ2-3	CASSTRQPDTQYF	TGTGCCAGTAGTACCCGACAGCCAGATACGCAGTATTTT
few	TRBD2	TRBV12-3/TRBV12-4	TRBJ2-3	CASSLGTSGPGTDTQYF	TGTGCCAGCAGTTTAGGGACTAGCGGGCCAGGCACAGATACGCAGTATTTT
many	.	TRBV18	TRBJ2-5	CASSRSLEETQYF	TGTGCCAGCTCACGTAGCTTGGAAGAGACCCAGTACTTC
.	TRBD1	TRBV2	TRBJ2-7	CASSELTGAGEQYF	TGTGCCAGCAGTGAATTAACAGGGGCGGGTGAGCAGTACTTC
few	TRBD1	TRBV19	TRBJ1-5	CASSPQDRGFQPQHF	TGTGCCAGTAGCCCCCAGGACAGGGGATTTCAGCCCCAGCATTTT
.	.	TRBV3-1	TRBJ2-7	CASSQVMSYEQYF	TGTGCCAGCAGCCAAGTTATGTCCTACGAGCAGTACTTC
.	TRBD2	TRBV20-1	TRBJ2-7	CSASPLAGGYEQYF	TGCAGTGCCAGCCCACTAGCGGGAGGCTACGAGCAGTACTTC
.	.	TRBV2	TRBJ1-5	CASRGDSNQPQHF	TGTGCCAGCAGGGGGGATAGCAATCAGCCCCAGCATTTT
.	.	TRBV5-4	TRBJ2-7	CASSPGTADEQYF	TGTGCCAGCAGCCCCGGGACCGCCGACGAGCAGTACTTC
few	.	TRBV7-3	TRBJ1-6	CASSLQRNAPLHF	TGTGCCAGCAGTTTACAACGAAATGCACCCCTCCACTTT
.	.	TRBV20-1	TRBJ2-5	CSARPPPLQETQYF	TGCAGTGCTAGACCCCCACCCCTCCAAGAGACCCAGTACTTC
.	.	TRBV29-1	TRBJ1-4	CSVSFDEKLFF	TGCAGCGTCTCATTCGATGAAAAACTGTTTTTT
few	TRBD1	TRBV29-1	TRBJ1-5	CSVESGGGQPQHF	TGCAGCGTTGAATCAGGGGGGGGTCAGCCCCAGCATTTT
.	TRBD1	TRBV3-1	TRBJ1-1	CASSHYPGQGDAFF	TGTGCCAGCAGCCACTATCCGGGACAGGGAGATGCTTTCTTT
.	.	TRBV14	TRBJ1-2	CASSQRRVADGYTF	TGTGCCAGCAGCCAAAGACGGGTGGCTGACGGCTACACCTTC
few	.	TRBV7-8	TRBJ1-5	CASSTASWAQPQHF	TGTGCCAGCAGCACCGCGAGTTGGGCTCAGCCCCAGCATTTT
few	.	TRBV10-3	TRBJ2-7	CAISYSYEQYF	TGTGCCATCAGTTACTCCTACGAGCAGTACTTC
few	.	TRBV28	TRBJ2-7	CASSATGQLLSYEQYF	TGTGCCAGCTCCGCCACGGGGCAGTTACTCTCCTACGAGCAGTACTTC
few	.	TRBV2	TRBJ1-2	CASSPKGLGLGYTF	TGTGCCAGCAGTCCCAAGGGTCTAGGATTAGGCTACACCTTC
few	.	TRBV11-2	TRBJ1-3	CASSLSSAVSGNTIYF	TGTGCCAGCAGCTTATCGTCAGCAGTCTCTGGAAACACCATATATTTT
.	TRBD1	TRBV12-3/TRBV12-4	TRBJ1-1	CASSRRQGQAFF	TGTGCCAGCAGCAGACGACAGGGGCAAGCTTTCTTT
few	TRBD1	TRBV19	TRBJ2-5	CASSIRGQPQETQYF	TGTGCCAGTAGTATAAGGGGACAGCCCCAAGAGACCCAGTACTTC
few	.	TRBV6-2/TRBV6-3	TRBJ2-7	CASTHSPPGVYEQYF	TGTGCCAGCACCCACTCTCCACCAGGGGTGTACGAGCAGTACTTC
many	.	TRBV5-6	TRBJ2-5	CASSFTGTYTQETQYF	TGTGCCAGCAGCTTCACCGGGACCTACACACAAGAGACCCAGTACTTC
many	.	TRBV6-1	TRBJ2-2	CASGTDEGPTNTGELFF	TGTGCCAGCGGTACTGACGAAGGTCCCACGAACACCGGGGAGCTGTTTTTT
.	.	TRBV5-1	TRBJ1-5	CASSLEGRTNRPQHF	TGCGCCAGCAGCTTGGAGGGACGAACCAATCGGCCCCAGCATTTT
.	.	TRBV6-1	TRBJ1-5	CASSDEAGPNQPQHF	TGTGCCAGCAGCGACGAGGCAGGACCCAATCAGCCCCAGCATTTT
.	TRBD2	TRBV29-1	TRBJ2-1	CSASGSNEQFF	TGCAGCGCTAGCGGGAGCAATGAGCAGTTCTTC
few	.	TRBV16	TRBJ1-3	CASSQKGPISGNTIYF	TGTGCCAGCAGCCAAAAGGGACCGATCTCTGGAAACACCATATATTTT
few	.	TRBV12-3/TRBV12-4	TRBJ2-2	CASTPGRVNTGELFF	TGTGCCAGCACCCCTGGGCGGGTAAACACCGGGGAGCTGTTTTTT
.	.	TRBV12-3/TRBV12-4	TRBJ2-1	CASSRGTSSNEQFF	TGTGCCAGCAGTCGCGGGACTTCCAGCAATGAGCAGTTCTTC
.	.	TRBV5-1	TRBJ1-1	CASSLDVGSTEAFF	TGCGCCAGCAGCTTGGACGTGGGATCCACTGAAGCTTTCTTT
few	.	TRBV4-3	TRBJ2-7	CASSQVPWGEQYF	TGCGCCAGCAGCCAAGTACCCTGGGGCGAGCAGTACTTC
few	TRBD1	TRBV20-1	TRBJ2-2	CSARSPTGPDTGELFF	TGCAGTGCTAGATCTCCGACAGGGCCCGACACCGGGGAGCTGTTTTTT